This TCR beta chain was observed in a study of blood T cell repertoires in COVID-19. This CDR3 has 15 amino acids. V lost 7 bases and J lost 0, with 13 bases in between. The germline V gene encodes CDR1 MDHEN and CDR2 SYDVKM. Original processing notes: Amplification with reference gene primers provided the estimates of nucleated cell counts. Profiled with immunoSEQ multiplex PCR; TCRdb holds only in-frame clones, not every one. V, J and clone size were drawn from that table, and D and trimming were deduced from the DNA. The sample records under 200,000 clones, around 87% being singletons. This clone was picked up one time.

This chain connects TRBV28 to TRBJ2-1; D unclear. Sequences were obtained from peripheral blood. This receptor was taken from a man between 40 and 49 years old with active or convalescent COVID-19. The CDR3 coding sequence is TGTGCCAGCACCCCTACGCACGGCTCCTACAATGAGCAGTTCTTC. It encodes CASTPTHGSYNEQFF. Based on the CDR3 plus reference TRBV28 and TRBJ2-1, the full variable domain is DVKVTQSSRYLVKRTGEKVFLECVQDMDHENMFWYRQDPGLGLRLIYFSYDVKMKEKGDIPEGYSVSREKKERFSLILESASTNQTSMYLCASTPTHGSYNEQFFGPGTRLTVL.